This T cell receptor beta chain was observed in a study of blood T cell repertoires in COVID-19. Study in general: Sources were T cells, B-cell-depleted T cells, or PBMCs; the material itself was cDNA or gDNA.

As processed by the authors: Estimation of nucleated cell counts was performed using reference gene primer amplification. The repertoire was sequenced with immunoSEQ multiplex PCR; TCRdb's copy has only in-frame clones and lacks some. V and J calls plus clone size are reproduced from that table; the DNA served to infer D and trimming. Of some 70,000 clones listed, 80% are singletons. From germline, CDR1 is SGHKS and CDR2 YYEKEE (reference sequence). CDR3 length equals 17 residues. V lost 4 bases to trimming and J lost 0 bases; unmatched junction nucleotides: 10. The TCR sequence derives from a human donor in a cohort sampled during active COVID-19. V is TRBV5-5 and J is TRBJ2-1, with 7 bases aligning to TRBD2. Sequenced: peripheral blood. CDR3 nucleotides: TGTGCCAGCAGCCCACTGGGGGGGACGAGCTCCTACAATGAGCAGTTCTTC. Its translation: CASSPLGGTSSYNEQFF.